The clone carrying this T cell receptor (beta chain) appeared a few times. This record belongs to a study of T-cell reconstitution after alpha-beta-depleted transplantation in children. Preparation of the TCRbeta library was carried out with unique molecular identifiers. In TCRdb, the PCR reads were re-called with MiXCR into one record per CDR3 protein. The table includes around 360,000 distinct CDR3 sequences, around 10% detected once. The V segment lost 3 bases and the J segment 6 bases; nucleotides outside the gene matches: 8. The CDR3 loop spans 14 amino acids. Germline CDR1 DFQATT, CDR2 SNEGSKA (reference sequence).

V usage is TRBV20-1 and J usage is TRBJ2-7; TRBD2 matches 10 bases. This receptor was identified in a human donor who donated a stem cell graft to a child with acute lymphoblastic leukemia. The material was PBMCs from the stem cell graft donor, obtained from the stem cell graft. CDR3 DNA sequence: TGCAGTGCTAGTTCGTCTAGCGGGGGTCTCGAGCAGTACTTC. Its protein product is CSASSSSGGLEQYF.